Reported below is one T cell receptor beta chain. Its specificity is not known. The V and J ends lost 0 bases and 3 bases, in that order; junction bases with no gene match: 4. The CDR3 spans 15 residues. The V gene's germline CDR1 is SGDLS and CDR2 YYNGEE. The data stem from a study of response to subunit inactivated influenza vaccine. Findings and limits, study-wide: It was the authors' suggestion that each seasonal influenza vaccination recruits few new T cells.

One entry per CDR3 protein, called by TCRdb with MiXCR from the RT-PCR reads. In the table there are around 200,000 distinct CDR3 sequences, around an eighth of which are singletons. The material was CD8+ T cells sorted from PBMCs, obtained around 5 days after vaccination. The V gene is TRBV9, the J gene TRBJ2-3, with 7 bases lining up with TRBD1. The source is a man in his fifties or sixties who received an inactivated influenza vaccine. The CDR3 is CASSVVETGTDTQYF. In DNA, the CDR3 is TGTGCCAGCAGCGTAGTAGAGACAGGGACAGATACGCAGTATTTT.